Listed here are 21 T cell receptor beta chains from one sample, sequenced in a study of Graves' ophthalmopathy and Graves' hyperthyroidism. CDR3 regions of TCR beta were amplified from RNA transcripts. HTBI primers primed a first-round RT-PCR, and a second-round multiplex PCR followed. Via MiXCR, TCRdb re-called the multiplex PCR reads, giving one row per CDR3 protein. The data hold 300,000 to 500,000 distinct CDR3 sequences, with 15% to 17% observed a single time. Sequenced material: peripheral blood. Receptors were obtained from a woman aged 18-29 years with stable Graves' hyperthyroidism.

The sample holds many counts of this clonotype. A much larger clone lies a single base off, so this may be a read error. This sequence joins TRBV2 and TRBJ2-5, with no clear D. V lost 2 bases and J 6 bases, leaving 1 base between the germline ends. This CDR3 comprises 10 residues. Germline V gene lookup returns CDR1 SNHLY and CDR2 FYNNEI. CDR3 in DNA: TGTGCCAGCAGTGAAAAGACCCAGTACTTC. Its translation is CASSEKTQYF.

The chain carries TRBV29-1 and TRBJ1-2; 10 bases agree with TRBD1. The CDR3 loop spans 13 amino acids. V lost 6 bases and J lost 4; bases outside the gene matches: 5. CDR1 and CDR2 (germline): SQVTM, ANQGSEA. The CDR3 sequence is CSVGTGVFYGYTF. CDR3 bases: TGCAGCGTGGGGACAGGGGTCTTCTATGGCTACACCTTC.

The rearrangement joins TRBV2 to TRBJ1-6; D is unresolved. Germline V gene data show CDR1 as SNHLY and CDR2 as FYNNEI. Trimming took off 2 bases at V and 14 bases at J, with 7 bases between the two ends. The CDR3 consists of 11 residues. CDR3 sequence (DNA): TGTGCCAGCAGTGAAAATTTCGCCCTCCACTTT. Its translation: CASSENFALHF.

Turning to this clonotype: In this CDR3 the conserved last residue, phenylalanine or tryptophan, is missing, so a read error is likely. The chain couples TRBV2 to TRBJ1-1, with unresolved D. Trimming took off 3 bases at V and 0 bases at J, with 5 bases between the two ends. The CDR3 is made up of 13 amino acids. Germline CDR1 SNHLY, CDR2 FYNNEI. The CDR3 sequence: CASSEELNTEAFL. The CDR3 bases are TGTGCCAGCAGTGAGGAATTGAACACTGAAGCTTTCCTT.

Notes on this clonotype: This is likely a read error, given that the CDR3 carries no conserved phenylalanine or tryptophan at its end. It is unclear where the CDR3 begins or ends on the DNA, so no DNA is shown, and the CDR3 is as TCRdb lists it. The chain carries TRBV27 and TRBJ1-1. From germline, CDR1 is MNHEY and CDR2 SMNVEV (reference sequence). The CDR3 is 13 residues long, ends included. This CDR3 is CASSLGPNTEACS.

This clonotype came up many times. The J gene is TRBJ1-5, the V gene TRBV2, with a possible D match to TRBD1 (5 bases). From germline, CDR1 is SNHLY and CDR2 FYNNEI. V was trimmed by 4 bases and J by 3 bases, leaving 7 bases between them. The CDR3 sequence is 13 residues long. This chain's CDR3 is CASSGTPNQPQHF. The CDR3 DNA reads TGTGCCAGCAGTGGGACACCCAATCAGCCCCAGCATTTT.

The table lists this clonotype with many counts. The chain has TRBV24-1 and TRBJ1-2; 9 bases line up with TRBD1. CDR1 and CDR2 (germline): KGHDR, SFDVKD. Trimming removed 6 bases from V and 6 bases from J; junction bases left unmatched: 4. This CDR3 spans 13 amino acids. In nucleotides, the CDR3 is TGTGCCACCAGTAAGCGGACAGGGGATGGCTACACCTTC. Its protein is CATSKRTGDGYTF.

This clonotype appeared many times. The chain employs TRBV9 and TRBJ1-2; D remains ambiguous. The CDR3 covers 13 residues. The V and J ends lost 0 bases and 4 bases respectively, with 7 bases between them. The germline V gene has CDR1 SGDLS and CDR2 YYNGEE. The CDR3 region has the DNA TGTGCCAGCAGCGTAGAAGGTTTCTATGGCTACACCTTC. This gives the protein CASSVEGFYGYTF.

This chain uses TRBV4-2 with TRBJ1-5, with TRBD1 as a possible D gene (5 bases). Per germline, CDR1 LGHNA and CDR2 YNFKEQ. The germline V and J ends were trimmed by 0 bases and 0 bases, with 15 bases remaining between them. This CDR3 region has 18 residues. The CDR3 reads CASSQDPGTANSNQPQHF. CDR3 sequence (DNA): TGTGCCAGCAGCCAAGATCCAGGGACGGCGAATAGCAATCAGCCCCAGCATTTT.

This clonotype was picked up many times. The chain links TRBV20-1 to TRBJ1-5, with D uncertain. The CDR3 is 9 amino acids. Germline V lookup: CDR1 DFQATT, CDR2 SNEGSKA (reference sequence). V dropped 4 bases and J dropped 8 bases, with 3 bases sitting between them. The CDR3: CSANEPQHF. The CDR3 region has the DNA TGCAGTGCTAATGAGCCCCAGCATTTT.

This clonotype occurred many times. This rearrangement joins TRBV6-2 or TRBV6-3 to TRBJ1-2, with D perhaps matching TRBD1 (5 bases). The CDR3 is made up of 17 amino acids. The germline gives CDR1 MNHEY, CDR2 SVGEGT. Trimming removed 7 bases at V and 4 bases at J, with 25 bases between. CDR3 sequence reads: CASNQETWDASRYGYTF. The CDR3 nucleotides are TGTGCCAGCAACCAAGAAACCTGGGACGCTTCCCGCTATGGCTACACCTTC.

There are many counts of this clonotype. The chain couples TRBV19 to TRBJ1-1, with D hard to call. The CDR3 spans 15 residues. CDR1 is LNHDA, CDR2 SQIVND, per germline (reference sequence). V lost 5 bases and J 1 base, leaving 14 bases between the germline ends. CDR3 sequence reads: CASSPILHRNTEAFF. DNA of the CDR3: TGTGCCAGTAGTCCCATTCTTCACAGGAACACTGAAGCTTTCTTT.

This clonotype has a count of ten or more. A much larger clone differs from this one at a single base, so this may be a read error. The chain recombines TRBV6-5 with TRBJ1-1; D remains ambiguous. The length of the CDR3 is 13 residues. V was cut by 2 bases and J by 4 bases, with 8 bases left in between. Per the germline V gene, CDR1 is MNHEY and CDR2 is SVGAGI. The CDR3 DNA is TGTGCCAGCAGTTACGAGCTGACCACTGAAGCTTTCTTT. It specifies CASSYELTTEAFF.

In regard to this clonotype: A much larger clone differs by one base, so this may be a read error. The V and J genes are TRBV20-1 and TRBJ1-1; D remains unclear. The CDR3 has 13 residues. Germline CDR1 is DFQATT and CDR2 is SNEGSKA (reference sequence). CDR3 in amino acids: CSAPFLGNTEACF. The CDR3 DNA reads TGCAGTGCCCCCTTCTTGGGGAACACTGAAGCTTGCTTT.

This clonotype has a count of ten or more. The chain recombines TRBV12-3 or TRBV12-4 with TRBJ1-2; the D gene is possibly TRBD1 (5 bases). Trimming shortened V by 2 bases and J by 6 bases, and 13 bases separated the two germline ends. The CDR3 totals 14 residues. The CDR3 is CASSLRGPVDGYTF. CDR3 bases: TGTGCCAGCAGTTTAAGGGGACCGGTGGATGGCTACACCTTC.

This clonotype occurred a few times. It may be a read error: a sequence one base away is much more abundant. DNA for the CDR3: TGTGCCACCAGTGATCCGATAGCGGGGGGAGGAGAGACCAAGTACTTC. Protein sequence: CATSDPIAGGGETKYF. V and J are TRBV24-1 and TRBJ2-5; the match to TRBD2 covers 10 bases. Germline loops: CDR1 KGHDR, CDR2 SFDVKD. The CDR3 length is 16 residues.

This clonotype was counted only a few times. In DNA, the CDR3 is TGTGCCAGTAGTGGACTTAGCGGGTCCCCGTTCAGAGAGACCCAGTACTTC. Its protein is CASSGLSGSPFRETQYF. V is TRBV19 and J is TRBJ2-5, with 7 nucleotides matching TRBD2. CDR3 length: 17 residues. J was trimmed by 4 bases and V by 5 bases; bases with no gene match: 16. The germline V gene has CDR1 LNHDA and CDR2 SQIVND (reference sequence).

This clonotype was detected a few times. This sequence joins TRBV29-1 and TRBJ2-6; D is unclear. CDR3 length: 12 residues. Trimming removed 7 bases from V and 2 bases from J, with 6 bases in between. From germline, CDR1 is SQVTM and CDR2 ANQGSEA. Here the CDR3 DNA reads TGCAGCGCTCGTGCTGGGGCCAACGTCCTGACTTTC. The encoded protein is CSARAGANVLTF.

At least ten counts were recorded for this clonotype. The CDR3 loop is CASSHTWEGYGETQYF. The CDR3 DNA reads TGTGCCAGCAGCCATACTTGGGAGGGATACGGGGAGACCCAGTACTTC. V usage is TRBV7-9 and J usage is TRBJ2-5; 7 bases match TRBD2. The junction had 14 bases not matched to a gene; V was cut back by 5 bases and J by 5 bases. This CDR3 spans 16 amino acids. Germline values: CDR1 SEHNR, CDR2 FQNEAQ (reference sequence).

The chain has TRBV24-1 and TRBJ2-7, with 8 bases matching TRBD1. Germline V gene lookup returns CDR1 KGHDR and CDR2 SFDVKD. V shed 3 bases and J 4 bases; nucleotides not matched to a gene: 7. The CDR3 has 15 residues. The CDR3 DNA reads TGTGCCACCAGTGATCCCCAGGGGGACAGGTACGAGCAGTACTTC. This sequence encodes CATSDPQGDRYEQYF.

This clonotype was recorded at least ten times. The chain couples TRBV20-1 to TRBJ2-5, with D possibly matching TRBD1 (6 bases). The V end was cut by 5 bases, the J end by 6 bases, with 22 bases between. Germline assignment: CDR1 DFQATT and CDR2 SNEGSKA (reference sequence). CDR3 length equals 15 residues. The CDR3 DNA reads as TGCAGTGCTCTGTCCCTTCCCCGGGACAAAAAGACCCAGTACTTC. This codes for CSALSLPRDKKTQYF.